What follows describes a single TCR beta chain. This entry comes from a study of T cell changes during pregnancy in multiple sclerosis. Some clones are missing from TCRdb's copy, which holds only in-frame ones; the method was immunoSEQ multiplex PCR. The data show roughly 60,000 clones, approximately 92% seen once. The CDR3 length is 15 residues. Looked up from germline, CDR1 is SGDLS and CDR2 is YYNGEE. V lost 4 bases, J lost 7 bases, and 10 bases stayed unmatched. The source material was peripheral blood, sampled in the second trimester of pregnancy. The TCR originated in a female donor with multiple sclerosis, enrolled in a pregnancy study. V gene TRBV9 combines with J gene TRBJ2-1; 8 bases map to TRBD2. The CDR3 here is CASSPSGSFVNEQFF. The CDR3 coding sequence is TGTGCCAGCAGCCCCAGCGGGAGCTTCGTGAATGAGCAGTTCTTC. Full variable domain (remainder filled in from reference TRBV9 and TRBJ2-1): DSGVTQTPKHLITATGQRVTLRCSPRSGDLSVYWYQQSLDQGLQFLIQYYNGEERAKGNILERFSAQQFPDLHSELNLSSLELGDSALYFCASSPSGSFVNEQFFGPGTRLTVL.